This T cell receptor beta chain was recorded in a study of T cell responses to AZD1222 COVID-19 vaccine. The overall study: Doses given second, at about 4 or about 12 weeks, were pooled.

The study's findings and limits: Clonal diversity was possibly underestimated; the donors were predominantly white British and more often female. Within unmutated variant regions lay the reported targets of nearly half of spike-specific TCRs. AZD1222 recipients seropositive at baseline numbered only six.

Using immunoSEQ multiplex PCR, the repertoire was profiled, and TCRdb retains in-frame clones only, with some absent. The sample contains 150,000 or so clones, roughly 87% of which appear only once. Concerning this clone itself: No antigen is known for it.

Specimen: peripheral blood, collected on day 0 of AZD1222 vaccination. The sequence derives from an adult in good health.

The chain's CDR3 is CASRFRTDNSPLHF. DNA for the CDR3: TGTGCCAGTAGATTCCGGACAGATAATTCACCCCTCCACTTT. The chain uses TRBV19 and TRBJ1-6; perhaps TRBD1 as D (6 bases). The V end was cut by 6 bases, the J end by 5 bases, with 11 bases between. This CDR3 spans 14 amino acids. Germline CDR1 and CDR2: LNHDA and SQIVND (reference sequence).